The 28 T cell receptor beta chains reported below all come from one sample, sequenced in a study of blood T cell repertoires in COVID-19. Profiled with immunoSEQ multiplex PCR; TCRdb holds only in-frame clones, not every one. Seen here are 90,000 to 140,000 clones, roughly 80% observed once, and the top ten hold 8.5% to 9.5%. Sequencing was carried out using peripheral blood. Every receptor here comes from a woman between 70 and 85 years old with acute or convalescent COVID-19.

This clone was detected a few times. V gene TRBV7-9 combines with J gene TRBJ2-5, with 12 bases that match TRBD2. V was pared by 1 base and J by 1 base, with 1 base of the junction left unmatched. This CDR3 is built from 16 residues. Germline CDR1 is SEHNR and CDR2 is FQNEAQ (reference sequence). The CDR3 region is CASSLGTSGVQETQYF. The CDR3 coding sequence is TGTGCCAGCAGCTTAGGGACTAGCGGGGTCCAAGAGACCCAGTACTTC. Combining the CDR3 with reference TRBV7-9 and TRBJ2-5 gives the whole variable domain DTGVSQNPRHKITKRGQNVTFRCDPISEHNRLYWYRQTLGQGPEFLTYFQNEAQLEKSRLLSDRFSAERPKGSFSTLEIQRTEQGDSAMYLCASSLGTSGVQETQYFGPGTRLLVL.

This rearrangement joins TRBV28 to TRBJ1-2; the D is unclear. CDR3 length equals 14 residues. Trimming stripped 8 bases from V and 8 bases from J, with 21 bases between. Germline V gives CDR1 MDHEN, CDR2 SYDVKM. This CDR3 reads CASVPPPPGKGYTF. CDR3 DNA: TGTGCCAGCGTCCCTCCTCCCCCGGGGAAGGGCTACACCTTC.

The genes are TRBV18 and TRBJ1-5; D possibly corresponds to TRBD1 (6 bases). The CDR3 covers 15 residues. The V and J ends lost 6 bases and 3 bases respectively, with 15 bases between them. Germline CDR1 and CDR2: KGHSH and LQKENI. CDR3 sequence reads: CASSNGQLDNQPQHF. The CDR3 DNA follows: TGTGCCAGCTCGAATGGACAGCTCGACAATCAGCCCCAGCATTTT.

On this clone: Compared with germline, one end of the junction differs, possibly owing to a read error. The rearrangement links TRBV7-7 to TRBJ2-1, with TRBD2 matching over 12 bases. Germline V gene sequence: CDR1 SSHAT, CDR2 FNYEAQ (reference sequence). CDR3 length: 16 residues. CDR3 bases: TGTGCTAGCAGCTTACTAGCGGGAGGAACCGACAATGAGCAGTTCTTC. Translating gives CASSLLAGGTDNEQFF.

The chain has TRBV19 and TRBJ1-2; TRBD1 agrees at 10 bases. The trim removed 1 base at V and 2 bases at J, leaving 4 bases unmatched. The length of the CDR3 is 16 residues. Germline V gives CDR1 LNHDA, CDR2 SQIVND (reference sequence). CDR3: CASSIGATGGNYGYTF. The CDR3 DNA sequence: TGTGCCAGTAGTATAGGAGCGACAGGGGGCAACTATGGCTACACCTTC.

This chain connects TRBV7-2 to TRBJ2-7; D not certain. The CDR3 contains 13 residues. Germline V CDR1 and CDR2: SGHTA, FQGNSA. V dropped 0 bases and J dropped 3 bases, with 6 bases sitting between them. CDR3 sequence: CASSLAGSYEQYF. CDR3 DNA: TGTGCCAGCAGCTTAGCGGGCAGCTACGAGCAGTACTTC.

In this sample, this clone turned up once. The rearrangement links TRBV11-3 to TRBJ2-5; 7 nucleotides agree with TRBD1. V trimming: 5 bases; J trimming: 1 base; junction bases outside the gene matches: 4. The CDR3 spans 14 residues. CDR1 and CDR2 from the germline V gene are SGHNT and YENEEA. CDR3 bases: TGTGCCAGCAGCGGGACAGACCCCCAAGAGACCCAGTACTTC. Its translation: CASSGTDPQETQYF. Based on the CDR3 plus reference TRBV11-3 and TRBJ2-5, the full variable domain is EAGVVQSPRYKIIEKKQPVAFWCNPISGHNTLYWYLQNLGQGPELLIRYENEEAVDDSQLPKDRFSAERLKGVDSTLKIQPAELGDSAVYLCASSGTDPQETQYFGPGTRLLVL.

This clone was observed a single time. The chain joins TRBV27 to TRBJ2-7, with D maybe TRBD2 (5 bases). The CDR3 spans 16 residues. V was cut by 4 bases and J by 2 bases, with 18 bases left in between. From germline, CDR1 is MNHEY and CDR2 SMNVEV (reference sequence). CDR3 sequence: CASSSPGRGQAYEQYF. The CDR3 DNA is TGTGCCAGCAGTTCGCCTGGTCGAGGGCAAGCCTACGAGCAGTACTTC.

This clone appeared a single time. The chain is built from TRBV6-4 and TRBJ2-7, with D possibly being TRBD2 (5 bases). This CDR3 contains 17 residues. Germline CDR1 and CDR2: MRHNA and SNTAGT. V was pared by 10 bases and J by 4 bases, with 29 bases between. The CDR3 here is CATVHYELDGNWYEQYF. The DNA of the CDR3 is TGTGCCACCGTCCATTACGAACTAGACGGGAATTGGTACGAGCAGTACTTC.

V gene TRBV6-5 combines with J gene TRBJ2-7; TRBD2 matches at 14 bases. This CDR3 comprises 15 residues. The germline CDR1 and CDR2 sequences are MNHEY and SVGAGI. The ends lost 6 bases at V and 6 bases at J; junction bases unmatched: 7. For the CDR3, the DNA is TGTGCCAGCAGCCTCCTGACTAGCGGGAGGGGCGAGCAGTACTTC. Protein sequence: CASSLLTSGRGEQYF.

The V and J genes are TRBV9 and TRBJ2-3; D is undetermined. The CDR3 has 13 amino acids. The V gene's germline CDR1 is SGDLS and CDR2 YYNGEE. V lost 0 bases, J lost 3 bases, and 5 bases lay in between. The DNA of the CDR3 is TGTGCCAGCAGCGTAGACTATACAGATACGCAGTATTTT. Translating gives CASSVDYTDTQYF.

This sequence joins TRBV5-5 and TRBJ2-7; 7 positions agree with TRBD2. Looked up from germline, CDR1 is SGHKS and CDR2 is YYEKEE (reference sequence). V lost 2 bases and J lost 0; bases outside the gene matches: 11. This CDR3 region has 17 residues. The CDR3 nucleotides read TGTGCCAGCAGCTTTGGGTGGAAGCGGGAAAGCTCCTACGAGCAGTACTTC. Amino acid sequence: CASSFGWKRESSYEQYF.

This clone was counted once. The rearrangement joins TRBV3-1 (or the pseudogene TRBV3-2) to TRBJ2-7; 9 bases fit TRBD2. Germline trimming cut 4 bases from V and 3 bases from J; bases unmatched to any gene: 7. This CDR3 region has 15 residues. Germline CDR1 reads LGHDT; CDR2 reads YNNKEL (reference sequence). CDR3 DNA sequence: TGTGCCAGCAGCCCCGGGACTAGCAGACTCTACGAGCAGTACTTC. Protein sequence: CASSPGTSRLYEQYF.

The chain employs TRBV7-9 and TRBJ1-6; tentatively, D is TRBD1 (6 bases). Germline loops: CDR1 SEHNR, CDR2 FQNEAQ (reference sequence). CDR3 size: 16 residues. Trimming removed 5 bases from V and 7 bases from J, with 18 bases in between. CDR3 nucleotides: TGTGCCAGCAGCCAAGGGGGGGGAAGTAGGAATTCACCCCTCCACTTT. Protein: CASSQGGGSRNSPLHF.

The V gene is TRBV30, the J gene TRBJ1-6; TRBD1 aligns across 8 bases. Unmatched junction bases numbered 3, after V lost 3 bases and J lost 8 bases. Germline lookup yields CDR1 GTSNPN and CDR2 SVGIG (reference sequence). There are 13 residues in the CDR3. CDR3 bases: TGTGCCTGGAGCAGGGGGCTGGATTCACCCCTCCACTTT. This sequence encodes CAWSRGLDSPLHF. Filled out from reference TRBV30 and TRBJ1-6, the complete variable domain reads SQTIHQWPATLVQPVGSPLSLECTVEGTSNPNLYWYRQAAGRGLQLLFYSVGIGQISSEVPQNLSASRPQDRQFILSSKKLLLSDSGFYLCAWSRGLDSPLHFGNGTRLTVT.

This chain uses TRBV24-1 with TRBJ2-4, with D possibly being TRBD2 (6 bases). The V end was cut by 3 bases, the J end by 1 base, with 15 bases between. Germline CDR1 is KGHDR and CDR2 is SFDVKD. This CDR3 region has 17 residues. The CDR3 DNA sequence: TGTGCCACCAGTGATGGGGGGTTACAGGCGGCCAAAAACATTCAGTACTTC. Its protein is CATSDGGLQAAKNIQYF.

This clone was observed many times. V gene TRBV4-1 combines with J gene TRBJ1-1, with 7 bases identical to TRBD1. The length of the CDR3 is 15 residues. Germline CDR1 is MGHRA and CDR2 is YSYEKL. V lost 1 base, J lost 4 bases, and 6 bases stayed unmatched. In DNA, the CDR3 is TGCGCCAGCAGCCAAGTTGAGGGGGCTAGCACTGAAGCTTTCTTT. It specifies CASSQVEGASTEAFF.

This sequence joins TRBV6-6 and TRBJ2-7; 8 bases match TRBD1. The CDR3 covers 15 residues. Germline V gene data show CDR1 as MNHNY and CDR2 as SVGAGI (reference sequence). Germline trimming cut 2 bases from V and 6 bases from J; bases unmatched to any gene: 9. The CDR3 here is CASSYVLGQALEQYF. The CDR3 DNA sequence: TGTGCCAGCAGTTACGTCTTGGGACAGGCGCTCGAGCAGTACTTC.

The table lists this clone with a few counts. The chain couples TRBV10-3 to TRBJ1-6; D is perhaps TRBD1 (5 bases). The CDR3 runs 14 residues. V lost 6 bases to trimming and J lost 6 bases, with 12 bases between them. The germline CDR1 and CDR2 sequences are ENHRY and SYGVKD. CDR3 region: CAISVREVNSPLHF. Written as DNA, the CDR3 is TGTGCCATCAGCGTCAGGGAGGTTAATTCACCCCTCCACTTT.

The chain combines TRBV7-2 with TRBJ2-1; D is unclear. V lost 1 base, J lost 6 bases, and 7 bases lay in between. Germline CDR1 is SGHTA and CDR2 is FQGNSA. CDR3 size: 13 residues. The CDR3 nucleotides are TGTGCCAGCAGCTTAGAAACGGGCAATGAGCAGTTCTTC. Protein product: CASSLETGNEQFF.

The chain employs TRBV12-5 and TRBJ1-2; D may be TRBD1 (6 bases). The CDR3 is 14 amino acids. The germline CDR1 and CDR2 sequences are LGHNT and FRNRAP. V was pared by 7 bases and J by 4 bases, with 16 bases between. In DNA, the CDR3 is TGTGCTAGTGCCGCCCGGTGGACAGCCTATGGCTACACCTTC. It translates to CASAARWTAYGYTF.

The chain's CDR3 is CASSSAAGRNTEAFF. The CDR3 DNA follows: TGTGCCAGTAGCTCAGCGGCGGGCAGGAACACTGAAGCTTTCTTT. The chain has TRBV19 and TRBJ1-1; D uncertain. Trimming shortened V by 6 bases and J by 1 base, and 15 bases separated the two germline ends. CDR3 length equals 15 residues. Germline CDR1 reads LNHDA; CDR2 reads SQIVND (reference sequence).

V is TRBV3-1 (or the pseudogene TRBV3-2) and J is TRBJ1-3; D is uncertain. CDR3 size: 13 residues. The V end was cut by 1 base, the J end by 2 bases, with 3 bases between. Germline V gene lookup returns CDR1 LGHDT and CDR2 YNNKEL (reference sequence). CDR3 sequence: CASSQGAGNTIYF. CDR3 DNA: TGTGCCAGCAGCCAAGGAGCTGGAAACACCATATATTTT.

The V gene is TRBV3-1 (or the pseudogene TRBV3-2), the J gene TRBJ2-3; possible D gene TRBD2, 5 bases. CDR1 LGHDT and CDR2 YNNKEL come from the germline V gene (reference sequence). The CDR3 is made up of 18 amino acids. Trimming took 0 bases from V and 0 from J, leaving 16 bases between them. The CDR3 DNA follows: TGTGCCAGCAGCCAAGACCCCCTACTAGAGTCTAGCACAGATACGCAGTATTTT. It codes for CASSQDPLLESSTDTQYF.

The rearrangement links TRBV6-2 or TRBV6-3 to TRBJ1-5; D not resolved. Germline CDR1 and CDR2: MNHEY and SVGEGT. Trimming removed 2 bases from V and 5 bases from J, with 10 bases in between. CDR3 length: 14 residues. CDR3 amino acids: CASSYAGMDQPQHF. CDR3 DNA: TGTGCCAGCAGTTACGCGGGAATGGATCAGCCCCAGCATTTT.

The sample holds one count of this clone. This chain links TRBV29-1 with TRBJ1-1, with TRBD1 matching over 8 bases. This CDR3 has 14 amino acids. In germline, CDR1 is SQVTM, CDR2 ANQGSEA. Trimming removed 5 bases from V and 0 bases from J; junction bases left unmatched: 5. CDR3 DNA: TGCAGCGTTCAGGACAGGGTTATGAACACTGAAGCTTTCTTT. It encodes CSVQDRVMNTEAFF.

The J gene is TRBJ2-7, the V gene TRBV7-3; the D gene is possibly TRBD2 (5 bases). V was cut by 6 bases and J by 4 bases, with 10 bases left in between. Germline-derived CDR1 and CDR2 are SGHTA and FQGTGA. The CDR3 is 12 amino acids. The CDR3 region is CASSFTGYEQYF. CDR3 in DNA: TGTGCCAGCAGTTTCACGGGGTACGAGCAGTACTTC. The entire variable domain, with the rest obtained from reference TRBV7-3 and TRBJ2-7, is as follows: GAGVSQTPSNKVTEKGKYVELRCDPISGHTALYWYRQSLGQGPEFLIYFQGTGAADDSGLPNDRFFAVRPEGSVSTLKIQRTERGDSAVYLCASSFTGYEQYFGPGTRLTVT.

The rearrangement joins TRBV4-2 to TRBJ2-7, with 9 bases identical to TRBD2. Trimming at V came to 1 base and at J to 1 base, leaving 8 bases not matched to a gene. The CDR3 runs to 17 residues. CDR1 and CDR2 from the germline V gene are LGHNA and YNFKEQ. The CDR3 reads CASSQGVAGVLSYEQYF. As DNA, the CDR3 is TGTGCCAGCAGCCAAGGGGTAGCGGGAGTTCTATCCTACGAGCAGTACTTC.